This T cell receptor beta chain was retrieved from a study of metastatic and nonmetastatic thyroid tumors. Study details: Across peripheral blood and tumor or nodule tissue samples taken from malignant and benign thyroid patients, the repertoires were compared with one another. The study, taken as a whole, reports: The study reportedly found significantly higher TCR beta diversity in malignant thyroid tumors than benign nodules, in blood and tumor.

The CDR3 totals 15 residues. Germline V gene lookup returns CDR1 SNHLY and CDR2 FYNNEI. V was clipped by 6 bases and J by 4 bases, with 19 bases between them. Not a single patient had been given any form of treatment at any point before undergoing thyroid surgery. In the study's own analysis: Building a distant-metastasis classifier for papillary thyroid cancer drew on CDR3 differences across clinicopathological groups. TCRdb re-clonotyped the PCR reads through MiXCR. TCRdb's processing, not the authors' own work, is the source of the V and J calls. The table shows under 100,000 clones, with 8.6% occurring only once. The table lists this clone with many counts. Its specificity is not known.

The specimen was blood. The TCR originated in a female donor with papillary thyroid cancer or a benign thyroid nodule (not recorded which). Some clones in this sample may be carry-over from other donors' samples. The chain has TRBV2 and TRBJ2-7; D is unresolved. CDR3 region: CASRGLRTSSYEQYF. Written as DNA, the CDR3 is TGTGCCAGCAGGGGCCTAAGGACGTCATCTTACGAGCAGTACTTC.